The 13 T cell receptor beta chains listed next were all sequenced from one sample in a study of T cells expressing NK-cell markers. TCRdb re-called the 5' RACE reads, yielding one record per CDR3 amino acid sequence without DNA. This sample's clone table lists a few hundred thousand distinct CDR3 sequences. Sequencing was carried out using blood T cells: a sorted CD56 or NKG2C T cell subset, CD4+ or CD8+ T cells, or bulk PBMC T cells (not recorded which). These receptor sequences come from a man aged 18-69 years in good health.

J is TRBJ2-4 and V is TRBV11-2; TCRdb's D call of TRBD1 is untestable without DNA. Germline V gene lookup returns CDR1 SGHAT and CDR2 FQNNGV. The CDR3 runs 14 residues. The CDR3 here is CASSLGQGGNIQYF.

J is TRBJ2-1 and V is TRBV15; TCRdb indicates TRBD2, and absent DNA this call remains unverified. The germline V gene has CDR1 LNHNV and CDR2 YYDKDF (reference sequence). This CDR3 comprises 17 residues. The CDR3 is CATSRERAGDSYNEQFF.

V and J are TRBV12-5 and TRBJ2-5; the D call of TRBD2 rests on TCRdb alone, since no DNA is present to check it. CDR3 length: 13 residues. CDR1 LGHNT and CDR2 FRNRAP come from the germline V gene. The CDR3 is CASDPGRGETQYF.

The V gene is TRBV18, the J gene TRBJ2-5. Germline V gives CDR1 KGHSH, CDR2 LQKENI. This CDR3 has 14 residues. This CDR3 reads CASSPAGRWETQYF.

V usage is TRBV5-1 and J usage is TRBJ2-1; no DNA is available, so the TRBD1 call from TCRdb remains unchecked. The V gene's germline CDR1 is SGHRS and CDR2 YFSETQ. The CDR3 is 15 amino acids. CDR3 sequence: CASSLEAGGINEQFF.

V usage is TRBV4-2 and J usage is TRBJ1-6; lacking DNA, the TRBD1 call made by TCRdb goes unchecked. Looked up from germline, CDR1 is LGHNA and CDR2 is YNFKEQ. The CDR3 has 15 amino acids. The CDR3 reads CASSQGQAQSSPLHF.

CDR3: CASGAQGVADTQYF. The chain couples TRBV2 to TRBJ2-3; TCRdb gives TRBD1 as the D gene, but with no DNA this cannot be confirmed. The CDR3 consists of 14 residues. CDR1 and CDR2 from the germline V gene are SNHLY and FYNNEI.

The chain is built from TRBV5-1 and TRBJ2-7. The CDR3 spans 15 residues. Looked up from germline, CDR1 is SGHRS and CDR2 is YFSETQ. The chain's CDR3 is CASSLDRPHSYEQYF.

The chain carries TRBV19 and TRBJ2-7; TCRdb calls TRBD1, which cannot be checked without DNA. The CDR3 runs to 13 residues. Looked up from germline, CDR1 is LNHDA and CDR2 is SQIVND (reference sequence). CDR3 sequence: CASSQRGGGEQYF.

This chain links TRBV7-6 with TRBJ1-1; lacking DNA, the TRBD1 call made by TCRdb goes unchecked. The germline gives CDR1 SGHVS, CDR2 FNYEAQ. This CDR3 is 16 amino acids long. CDR3 loop: CASSQGSRGADTEAFF.

This chain uses TRBV6-5 with TRBJ2-5; TCRdb's assignment of TRBD1 cannot be checked, as there is no DNA. The CDR3 length is 17 residues. The germline V gene encodes CDR1 MNHEY and CDR2 SVGAGI. The CDR3 sequence: CASSSLGGGSGVGTQYF.

This chain joins TRBV20-1 and TRBJ1-5; there is no DNA to check the TCRdb D call of TRBD1. This CDR3 contains 13 residues. Germline V gene sequence: CDR1 DFQATT, CDR2 SNEGSKA (reference sequence). The CDR3 is CSATTGNNQPQHF.

The chain uses TRBV18 and TRBJ2-2. The V gene's germline CDR1 is KGHSH and CDR2 LQKENI. CDR3 length equals 15 residues. The CDR3: CASSPAQSNTGELFF. The variable domain in full, completed from reference TRBV18 and TRBJ2-2, reads NAGVMQNPRHLVRRRGQEARLRCSPMKGHSHVYWYRQLPEEGLKFMVYLQKENIIDESGMPKERFSAEFPKEGPSILRIQQVVRGDSAAYFCASSPAQSNTGELFFGEGSRLTVL.